One and the same sample provided the 2 T cell receptor beta chains below, sequenced in a study of TIL therapy for anti-PD-1-resistant metastatic lung cancer. The time point is: pre-treatment sample, taken before nivolumab and TIL therapy. This was the immunoSEQ v3 assay. Measured with immunoSEQ multiplex PCR; TCRdb has only the in-frame clones, and not every one. The table records under 35,000 clones, 70% to 80% of them present only once. The starting material was blood, obtained at baseline. The source is a woman between 30 and 80 years old with non-small cell lung cancer.

The genes are TRBV5-6 and TRBJ2-7, with unresolved D. V was pared by 4 bases and J by 6 bases, with 11 bases between. Per germline, CDR1 SGHDT and CDR2 YYEEEE. The CDR3 totals 12 residues. The DNA for the CDR3 is TGTGCCAGCAGCCAGTTTGGATTCGAGCAGTACTTC. Translated: CASSQFGFEQYF.

This clone turned up a few times. The chain links TRBV14 to TRBJ2-4; D may be TRBD2 (5 bases). This CDR3 region has 14 residues. Germline V gene sequence: CDR1 SGHDN, CDR2 FVKESK. V was pared by 0 bases and J by 8 bases, with 11 bases between. The CDR3 DNA is TGTGCCAGCAGCCAAGACGGACTCACGGACATTCAGTACTTC. Its translation: CASSQDGLTDIQYF. Full variable domain (remainder filled in from reference TRBV14 and TRBJ2-4): EAGVTQFPSHSVIEKGQTVTLRCDPISGHDNLYWYRRVMGKEIKFLLHFVKESKQDESGMPNNRFLAERTGGTYSTLKVQPAELEDSGVYFCASSQDGLTDIQYFGAGTRLSVL.